A selection of T cell receptor beta chains follows, all from one sample in a study of T cell changes during pregnancy in multiple sclerosis. Generated by immunoSEQ multiplex PCR, the TCRdb table keeps only in-frame clones and is missing some. The top ten clones hold around 2.8% of a sample with fewer than 70,000 clones, approximately 90% of them seen once. Specimen: peripheral blood, collected in the second trimester of pregnancy. The receptors originated from a female donor in good health, enrolled as a control in a pregnancy study. Each CDR3 is given with its conserved first and last residue.

j_gene: TRBJ2-7
v_gene: TRBV6-5
CDR3aa: CASSYGHGAGPSEQYF

j_gene: TRBJ2-1
v_gene: TRBV5-1
CDR3aa: CASSLSSGRGGNEQFF

j_gene: TRBJ1-4
v_gene: TRBV2
CDR3aa: CASSEATGGNEKLFF

j_gene: TRBJ1-1
v_gene: TRBV6-1
CDR3aa: CASSEASGGGGTTEAFF

j_gene: TRBJ1-1
v_gene: TRBV9
CDR3aa: CASSETGGLLAEAFF

j_gene: TRBJ1-1
v_gene: TRBV5-6
CDR3aa: CASSPQGGMGTEAFF

j_gene: TRBJ2-1
v_gene: TRBV6-4
CDR3aa: CASARGLGRDNEQFF

j_gene: TRBJ2-3
v_gene: TRBV18
CDR3aa: CASSPDSLLSQYF

j_gene: TRBJ2-7
v_gene: TRBV12-2
CDR3aa: CASRLDGRHGLSGIEQYF

j_gene: TRBJ2-5
v_gene: TRBV6-5
CDR3aa: CASNYGRGRPETQYF

j_gene: TRBJ1-1
v_gene: TRBV19
CDR3aa: CASSIGRVVNTEAFF

j_gene: TRBJ2-1
v_gene: TRBV7-9
CDR3aa: CASSSGTDYEQFF

j_gene: TRBJ1-2
v_gene: TRBV6-5
CDR3aa: CASSYFRDRVYGYTF

j_gene: TRBJ1-1
v_gene: TRBV6-1
CDR3aa: CASRQGSLETEAFF

j_gene: TRBJ2-1
v_gene: TRBV28
CDR3aa: CASSTGGAGDNEQFF

j_gene: TRBJ1-1
v_gene: TRBV7-2
CDR3aa: CASSLARTGVEAFF

j_gene: TRBJ2-7
v_gene: TRBV19
CDR3aa: CASSGTSASYEQYF

j_gene: TRBJ1-2
v_gene: TRBV7-2
CDR3aa: CASSFGIGQNYGYTF

j_gene: TRBJ2-1
v_gene: TRBV28
CDR3aa: CASSPRGGLAGGEWEFF